The next 16 T cell receptor beta chains were all read from a single sample in a study of shared clonotypes between healthy human individuals. Profiling relied on immunoSEQ multiplex PCR, and the TCRdb table lists in-frame clones only, not all of them. The sample yields 980,000 or so clones, approximately 80% seen once. Input material: memory CD4+ T cells sorted from blood. Sample subset: CD45RA-negative fraction. These receptors came from a man aged 18-30 years in good health.

The V and J genes are TRBV19 and TRBJ2-3, with 10 bases identical to TRBD2. V dropped 5 bases and J dropped 3; count of bases not matched to a gene: 8. The CDR3 sequence is 16 residues long. The germline V gene encodes CDR1 LNHDA and CDR2 SQIVND (reference sequence). CDR3 loop: CASSPEERGGTDTQYF. DNA of the CDR3: TGTGCCAGTAGTCCCGAGGAGCGGGGGGGAACAGATACGCAGTATTTT.

Points on this clone: Other DNA sequences from this sample encode an identical CDR3 as well. The chain has TRBV30 and TRBJ1-1; D gene uncertain. The CDR3 has 13 amino acids. Germline V gives CDR1 GTSNPN, CDR2 SVGIG (reference sequence). Trimming left V 0 bases short and J 1 base short, with 6 bases between. Here the CDR3 reads CAWSVRWNTEAFF. DNA for the CDR3: TGTGCCTGGAGTGTAAGGTGGAACACTGAAGCTTTCTTT.

The chain couples TRBV5-6 to TRBJ2-6; D is unclear. The CDR3 sequence is 18 residues long. Germline assignment: CDR1 SGHDT and CDR2 YYEEEE. Trimming cost V 4 bases and J 0 bases, with 17 bases left between them. CDR3 sequence (DNA): TGTGCCAGCAGCCTGAGATCCAACCCCCTCTCTGGGGCCAACGTCCTGACTTTC. Translation gives CASSLRSNPLSGANVLTF. The full variable domain, in which reference TRBV5-6 and TRBJ2-6 provide the parts outside the CDR3, is DAGVTQSPTHLIKTRGQQVTLRCSPKSGHDTVSWYQQALGQGPQFIFQYYEEEERQRGNFPDRFSGHQFPNYSSELNVNALLLGDSALYLCASSLRSNPLSGANVLTFGAGSRLTVL.

The chain carries TRBV5-6 and TRBJ1-4; perhaps TRBD1 as D (6 bases). Germline CDR1 reads SGHDT; CDR2 reads YYEEEE. The CDR3 extends over 14 amino acids. V gave up 4 bases and J gave up 5 bases, with 12 bases separating them. The CDR3 is CASSLGHLNEKLFF. The CDR3 region has the DNA TGTGCCAGCAGCCTGGGACACTTAAATGAAAAACTGTTTTTT.

The chain employs TRBV5-1 and TRBJ2-5, with a tentative D call TRBD1 (5 bases). V was trimmed by 0 bases and J by 5 bases, leaving 17 bases between them. CDR3 size: 16 residues. CDR1 and CDR2 (germline): SGHRS, YFSETQ. In nucleotides, the CDR3 is TGCGCCAGCAGCTTGGGCCCCTCGGTACAGGCGGAGACCCAGTACTTC. As protein: CASSLGPSVQAETQYF.

V gene TRBV7-2 combines with J gene TRBJ2-7, with 9 bases matching TRBD2. Germline V gene data show CDR1 as SGHTA and CDR2 as FQGNSA. The CDR3 consists of 14 residues. The junction had 4 bases not matched to a gene; V was cut back by 6 bases and J by 1 base. CDR3: CASSPGLASYEQYF. The CDR3 nucleotides are TGTGCCAGCAGTCCGGGACTAGCATCCTACGAGCAGTACTTC.

This clone was counted once. V is TRBV7-2 and J is TRBJ2-3, with D possibly TRBD2 on 5 matching bases. The CDR3 is made up of 18 amino acids. V was clipped by 5 bases and J by 6 bases, with 27 bases between them. CDR1 is SGHTA and CDR2 is FQGNSA in the germline V gene. The CDR3 DNA sequence: TGTGCCAGCAGCCTACTAGGACCCTCCATAGTACGTCAGGATACGCAGTATTTT. Amino acids: CASSLLGPSIVRQDTQYF.

The V and J genes are TRBV18 and TRBJ2-1; possibly TRBD2 for D (6 bases). The germline gives CDR1 KGHSH, CDR2 LQKENI. Trimming removed 0 bases at V and 5 bases at J, with 11 bases between. This CDR3 is 15 amino acids long. In DNA form, the CDR3 reads TGTGCCAGCTCACCACCAGGCCGGGGGAACAATGAGCAGTTCTTC. Translation: CASSPPGRGNNEQFF. The complete variable domain, with remaining parts taken from reference TRBV18 and TRBJ2-1, reads NAGVMQNPRHLVRRRGQEARLRCSPMKGHSHVYWYRQLPEEGLKFMVYLQKENIIDESGMPKERFSAEFPKEGPSILRIQQVVRGDSAAYFCASSPPGRGNNEQFFGPGTRLTVL.

The V and J genes are TRBV10-3 and TRBJ2-3, with TRBD1 as a possible D gene (6 bases). Germline-derived CDR1 and CDR2 are ENHRY and SYGVKD. V lost 6 bases and J 4 bases, leaving 11 bases between the germline ends. The CDR3 length is 13 residues. The CDR3 region has the DNA TGTGCCATCAGGGAACAGGGTCCAGATACGCAGTATTTT. Its translation: CAIREQGPDTQYF.

V gene TRBV5-6 combines with J gene TRBJ1-4; 9 nucleotides align to TRBD1. The germline V gene encodes CDR1 SGHDT and CDR2 YYEEEE. This CDR3 is 15 amino acids long. V lost 4 bases to trimming and J lost 10 bases; unmatched junction nucleotides: 11. CDR3 region: CASSVTGGLDGKLFF. The CDR3 nucleotides read TGTGCCAGCAGCGTTACAGGGGGCTTAGATGGAAAACTGTTTTTT.

The V gene is TRBV6-6, the J gene TRBJ1-1; D perhaps matches TRBD1 (5 bases). Trimming removed 6 bases from V and 4 bases from J, with 15 bases in between. The CDR3 sequence is 14 residues long. The germline V gene has CDR1 MNHNY and CDR2 SVGAGI (reference sequence). The CDR3: CASSSDWGSTEAFF. DNA for the CDR3: TGTGCCAGCAGCTCCGACTGGGGGTCCACTGAAGCTTTCTTT.

The rearrangement uses TRBV9 and TRBJ1-3, with 9 nucleotides matching TRBD1. This CDR3 is built from 16 residues. CDR1 is SGDLS and CDR2 is YYNGEE in the germline V gene. V dropped 3 bases and J dropped 1; count of bases not matched to a gene: 5. The CDR3 coding sequence is TGTGCCAGCAGCGCGGGACAGGGTTTTTCTGGAAACACCATATATTTT. It is translated as CASSAGQGFSGNTIYF.

The V gene is TRBV7-9, the J gene TRBJ2-1; no clear D gene. The CDR3 spans 13 residues. Trimming took 1 base from V and 3 from J, leaving 4 bases between them. The V gene's germline CDR1 is SEHNR and CDR2 FQNEAQ (reference sequence). CDR3 in DNA: TGTGCCAGCAGCTTAGACTACTACAATGAGCAGTTCTTC. Translated: CASSLDYYNEQFF. Together with reference TRBV7-9 and TRBJ2-1, the CDR3 gives the full variable domain: DTGVSQNPRHKITKRGQNVTFRCDPISEHNRLYWYRQTLGQGPEFLTYFQNEAQLEKSRLLSDRFSAERPKGSFSTLEIQRTEQGDSAMYLCASSLDYYNEQFFGPGTRLTVL.

This clone turned up a few times. The J gene is TRBJ2-3, the V gene TRBV4-2; TRBD2 matches 13 bases. The germline gives CDR1 LGHNA, CDR2 YNFKEQ. This CDR3 is built from 20 residues. With V trimmed by 0 bases and J by 2 bases, 11 bases remained unmatched. This CDR3 is CASSQDPPYGLAGDTDTQYF. The CDR3 nucleotides read TGTGCCAGCAGCCAAGACCCACCTTATGGACTAGCGGGGGACACAGATACGCAGTATTTT.

CDR3: CASLLTSGSTDTQYF. The CDR3 nucleotides are TGTGCAAGTCTCTTGACTAGCGGGAGCACAGATACGCAGTATTTT. This chain connects TRBV12-2 to TRBJ2-3; TRBD2, the table's D call, was not compared with the DNA. TRBV12-2 has pseudogene status. The CDR3 is 15 amino acids.

The V and J genes are TRBV7-2 and TRBJ2-3; 7 positions agree with TRBD1. From germline, CDR1 is SGHTA and CDR2 FQGNSA. The CDR3 loop spans 14 amino acids. The J segment lost 1 base and the V segment lost 4 bases, leaving 2 bases of the junction unmatched. The CDR3 loop is CASSSGQGTDTQYF. DNA for the CDR3: TGTGCCAGCAGCTCTGGACAGGGCACAGATACGCAGTATTTT.